Listed below are T cell receptor beta chains from one sample, sequenced in a study of graft-versus-host responses after intestinal transplantation. These receptors' targets are unknown. TCRdb keeps only in-frame clones here, not all; method: immunoSEQ multiplex PCR. The sample holds 75,000 to 100,000 clones, 92% seen once. Sequenced material: unstimulated CD4+ T cells sorted from spleen or lymph node cells, taken before intestinal transplant. Every receptor here comes from a human donor who received an intestinal transplant. CDR3s include the opening cysteine and the closing phenylalanine or tryptophan.

V	J	CDR3
TRBV5-1	TRBJ2-7	CASSLTSGKSYEQYF
TRBV5-1	TRBJ2-2	CASSVTTTGELFF
TRBV6-5	TRBJ2-2	CASSQTSGYTGELFF
TRBV6-5	TRBJ1-3	CASSVDRGTGNTIYF
TRBV6-1	TRBJ2-7	CASRTSGSYEQYF
TRBV5-1	TRBJ2-5	CASSPDGQYEETQYF
TRBV7-2	TRBJ2-7	CASSSTGWGEEQYF
TRBV7-2	TRBJ2-3	CASSLVGEQYF
TRBV4-1	TRBJ2-7	CASRKREDAYEQYF
TRBV6-5	-	CASSYSISGSAYEQYF
TRBV6-6	TRBJ1-2	CASSPQGDYGYTF
TRBV6-1	TRBJ1-6	CAESRGYNSPLHF
TRBV2	TRBJ1-6	CATTSGQGRYSPLHF
TRBV5-4	TRBJ2-7	CASTRAGRGGYEQYF
TRBV9	TRBJ2-6	CASSVTSSGANVLTF
TRBV5-1	TRBJ2-3	CASSLYGGPSTDTQYF
TRBV5-6	TRBJ1-1	CASSLGGRGTEAFF
TRBV19	TRBJ2-1	CASKGSAYYNEQFF
TRBV30	TRBJ1-1	CAWSLWSKAENTEAFF
TRBV4-2	TRBJ2-1	CASSQELIYEQFF
TRBV6-5	TRBJ1-1	CASKVAAYTEAFF
TRBV6-5	TRBJ2-2	CASSLKTPNTGELFF
TRBV6-5	TRBJ2-7	CASSYRAAPPEGQYF
TRBV7-9	-	CASSLTSGVSYEQYF
TRBV4-1	TRBJ1-1	CASNPGGSLYTEAFF
TRBV19	TRBJ2-2	CASKELAGGYTGELFF
TRBV7-2	TRBJ1-3	CASSLYGVDTGNTIYF
TRBV6-1	TRBJ1-2	CASSERVPRGYGYTF
TRBV5-1	TRBJ2-5	CASSLRGQETQYF
TRBV18	TRBJ2-1	CASSPLQTGYNEQFF
TRBV6-5	TRBJ2-7	CASSYSVRWSGYEQYF
TRBV5-1	TRBJ1-6	CASSRDRGDSPLHF
TRBV6-5	TRBJ2-7	CASTPDRVFNEQYF
TRBV30	TRBJ2-7	CAWNSGLAGGPRYEQYF
TRBV6-5	TRBJ2-4	CASSSLGTASKNIQYF
TRBV19	TRBJ1-6	CASSIEDSQSPLHF
TRBV5-1	TRBJ2-7	CASSLEVPAGGPYEQYF
TRBV11-2	TRBJ2-3	CASSLDRGGTDTQYF
TRBV5-1	TRBJ2-2	CASSFGGRATGELFF
TRBV7-8	TRBJ2-1	CASNMRAGDNEQFF
TRBV30	TRBJ1-2	CAWSVGANYGYTF
TRBV6-5	TRBJ1-2	CASSYVAGPNYGYTF
TRBV2	TRBJ1-4	CASRLQGALEKLFF
TRBV7-9	TRBJ1-2	CASSPRSAVTGWIYGYTF
TRBV5-1	TRBJ2-5	CASSTGQGPQETQYF
TRBV6-6	TRBJ2-7	CASSLSGDYEQYF
TRBV6-5	TRBJ2-7	CASRSNLEQYF
TRBV30	TRBJ1-1	CAATRTGVTGGTEAFF
TRBV28	TRBJ1-2	CASSGFGGRANYGYTF
TRBV7-9	TRBJ1-1	CASSPQGAGNTEAFF
TRBV6-4	TRBJ2-5	CASSDSRAGETQYF
TRBV5-6	TRBJ2-4	CASSLLLGGNLAKNIQYF
TRBV7-3	TRBJ1-1	CASSLQAQENTEAFF
TRBV5-1	TRBJ2-1	CASRPLAGYNEQFF
TRBV30	TRBJ2-7	CAWTQGLGRTYEQYF